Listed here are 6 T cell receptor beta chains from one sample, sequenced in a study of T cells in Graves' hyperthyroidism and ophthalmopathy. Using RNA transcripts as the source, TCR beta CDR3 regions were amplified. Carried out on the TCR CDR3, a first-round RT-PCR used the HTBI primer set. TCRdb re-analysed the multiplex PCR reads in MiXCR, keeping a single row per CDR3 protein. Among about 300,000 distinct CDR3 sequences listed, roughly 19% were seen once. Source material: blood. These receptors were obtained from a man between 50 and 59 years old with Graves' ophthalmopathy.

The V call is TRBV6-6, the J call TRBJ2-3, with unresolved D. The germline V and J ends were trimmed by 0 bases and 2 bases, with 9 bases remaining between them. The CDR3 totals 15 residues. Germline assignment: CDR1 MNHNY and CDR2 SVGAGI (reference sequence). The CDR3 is CASSYSKAFTDTQYF. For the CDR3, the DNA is TGTGCCAGCAGTTACTCCAAAGCCTTCACAGATACGCAGTATTTT.

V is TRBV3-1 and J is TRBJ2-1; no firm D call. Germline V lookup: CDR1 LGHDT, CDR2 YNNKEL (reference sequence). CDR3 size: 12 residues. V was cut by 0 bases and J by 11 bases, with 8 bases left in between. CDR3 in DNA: TGTGCCAGCAGCCAAGAAAGATTAAAGCAGTTCTTC. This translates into CASSQERLKQFF.

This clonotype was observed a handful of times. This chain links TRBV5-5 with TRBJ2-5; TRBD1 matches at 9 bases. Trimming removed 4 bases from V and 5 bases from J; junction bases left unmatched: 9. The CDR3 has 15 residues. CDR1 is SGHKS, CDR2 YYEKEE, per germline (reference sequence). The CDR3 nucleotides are TGTGCCAGCAGCGAACGGACAGGGGACGGTGAGACCCAGTACTTC. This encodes CASSERTGDGETQYF.

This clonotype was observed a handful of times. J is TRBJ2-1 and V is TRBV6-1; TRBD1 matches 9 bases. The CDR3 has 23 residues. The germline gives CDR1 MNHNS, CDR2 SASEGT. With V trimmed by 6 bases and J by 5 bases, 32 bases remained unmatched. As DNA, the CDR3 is TGTGCCAGCAGACGCCAGCCACCGGGACAGGGCGTGACAGGAGCGGGTTATGACAATGAGCAGTTCTTC. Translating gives CASRRQPPGQGVTGAGYDNEQFF.

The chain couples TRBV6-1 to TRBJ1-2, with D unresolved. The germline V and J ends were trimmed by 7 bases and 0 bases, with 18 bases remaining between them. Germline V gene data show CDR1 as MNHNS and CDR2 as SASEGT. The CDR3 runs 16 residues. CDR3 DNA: TGTGCCAGCAATCTCGAACACCAACTTGCTAACTATGGCTACACCTTC. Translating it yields CASNLEHQLANYGYTF.

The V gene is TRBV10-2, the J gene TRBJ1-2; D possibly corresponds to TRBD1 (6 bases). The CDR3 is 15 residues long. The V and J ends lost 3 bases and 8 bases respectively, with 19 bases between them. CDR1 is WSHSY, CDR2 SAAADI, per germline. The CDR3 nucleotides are TGCGCCAGCAGTGATCGGGCAGGGACACCATCGGGCTACACCTTC. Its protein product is CASSDRAGTPSGYTF.